This TCR beta chain emerged from a study of cytomegalovirus exposure and HLA in healthy donors (TCRdb year 2017). Background for the entire study: An earlier analysis of about 560 of the donors reported 276 Gb of sequence data and 117 million unique TCR beta sequences obtained from 180 million or so T cells. An early release that covered about 600 HLA-typed donors contained about 300 gigabases of sequencing data and approximately 85 million unique TCR sequences. Of the roughly 400 genotyped donors, 81% fell in the genetic ancestry cluster associated with self-reported Caucasian donors. The study aimed to test whether cataloging public T cell receptors could reveal signatures of past pathogen exposure. The T cell repertoires of several hundred subjects were profiled by immunosequencing and related to cytomegalovirus serostatus. Along with the approximately 650-subject first cohort, a separate validation cohort of over a hundred different subjects was used. To predict cytomegalovirus infection status, the study combined high-throughput TCR immunosequencing, statistical association of individual TCRs with disease status, and machine learning. In a later analysis, previously published TCR beta repertoires from fewer than 750 donors were re-analyzed and high-resolution HLA genotyping was added so that TCR occurrence patterns could be studied. The later analysis used no new phenotypic data to find candidate immune exposures, relying instead on TCR beta sequences and their occurrence across donors. An earlier analysis of some 500 of the donors applied high-throughput TCR beta sequencing to assess whether each TCR beta V gene segment acted as functional or pseudogenic. Alongside the repertoire data, information on donor age, sex, ethnicity and CMV serostatus was compiled. Genome-wide SNP genotypes for about 65% of the 666 donors were used in a later genetic analysis, which treated that subset as a discovery cohort. All discovery cohort repertoires had been generated using a single sequencing platform. HLA typing included class I and class II loci at four-digit resolution. The number of typed donors differed by locus: roughly 629-640 for A, B, C, DRB1 and DQB1; 522 for DQA1; some 610 for DPA1; and some 470 for DPB1. Several DR-DQ haplotypes were handled as single units for association and clustering, since linkage in the cohort was strong. On average, roughly 250,000 unique TCR beta nucleotide sequences were sequenced per donor among 350 to 400 genotyped donors of the cohort, with 15% to 20% of those sequences being non-productive. What the work shows at the level of the full study, not this receptor alone: The study listed approximately 150 TCR beta chains as associated with cytomegalovirus. Several of the top co-occurrence clusters appeared to be linked to parvovirus B19, influenza, CMV and Epstein-Barr virus, according to a later analysis. A further reported finding was that TCR beta sequences accurately predicted the HLA-A and HLA-B alleles for most subjects in the first cohort. Because counts were too low, 15 or so rarely observed V segments, including chromosome 9 orphons, were excluded from the earlier analysis of 587 of the donors. Most TCR sequences were observed very rarely across donors, whereas some public TCRs were present in many individuals. Presence/absence analyses assumed roughly uniform sequencing depth across donors, an assumption that may not hold. Because HLA typing was missing for some donors at each locus, association tests included only the typed subset. Assigning TCR associations to individual alleles was difficult when HLA alleles, especially DR and DQ, strongly co-occurred. Compared with the 666-donor mean, donors in an Asian-associated ancestry cluster had fewer N-insertions in productive TCRs, according to a later genetic analysis. In a later analysis, around 15,000 TCR beta sequences were associated with specific HLA alleles at a false discovery rate of 0.05. Correlated functional status among segregating V segments might reflect linkage disequilibrium, but an unknown experimental factor could not be ruled out. In a later analysis, the rate of TCR association differed among HLA loci, with DRB1 alleles having the most associated TCRs and HLA-C alleles having the fewest. In vitro tests confirmed that three of the cytomegalovirus-associated TCR beta chains recognize cytomegalovirus antigens. It was suggested by the authors that the approach could potentially be generalized to other disease states and immunological phenotypes. The only immune exposure information available for the cohort was CMV serostatus. A later analysis found that most CMV-associated TCR beta chains appeared HLA-restricted, with HLA associations seemingly driven largely by CMV exposure. Some IMGT-functional V segments, including TRBV6-2 and TRBV6-3, could not be told apart with the 87-base-pair reads, so those segments were excluded. This cohort had only TCR beta chains sequenced, and the lack of alpha or paired-chain data limited which features could be detected. An association between a missense DCLRE1C variant and V-gene and J-gene trimming of TCR beta chains was found in a later genetic analysis and replicated in an independent cohort. A cluster of highly shared sequence variants was judged likely to represent a technical artifact of the sequencing pipeline. The classifier was reported to diagnose cytomegalovirus status with high specificity and sensitivity in both the original and validation cohorts. An earlier analysis of approximately 540 of the donors showed that most TCR beta V segments appeared in productive rearrangements either about 87% or about 30% of the time, which broadly matched IMGT annotations. Compared with equally common non-associated chains, HLA-associated TCR beta chains in a later analysis were more clonally expanded and had lower generation probabilities.

A remark on this clone: The antigen it recognizes is unknown. One base away there is no much larger clone; base qualities are not given.

Library method: the immunoSEQ multiplex PCR assay. A mixture of 60 forward primers for TCR Vbeta segments and 13 reverse primers for TCR Jbeta segments was used in the multiplex PCR. The CDR3 region of rearranged TCR beta genes was amplified from genomic DNA with a multiplex PCR assay. Amplified TCR beta libraries were sequenced as 87-base-pair reads on the Illumina HiSeq System. In the original analysis: Across the 700 or so repertoires, a later analysis counted 80 million or so unique TCR beta chains, about 10 million of which were shared by at least two donors. A nearest-neighbor algorithm error-corrected the raw reads and collapsed the reads into unique sequences, merging closely related sequences to remove PCR and sequencing errors. To assign V, D and J gene segments, CDR3 sequences were aligned to IMGT reference sequences. For a sequence to be retained, a match of at least six nucleotides was required to both a V gene segment and a J gene segment. A rearrangement counted as productive if the CDR3 had no stop codons and remained in frame with V and J, and every other rearrangement counted as non-productive. CDR3 was defined according to IMGT convention as the region running from the second conserved V-encoded cysteine to the conserved J-encoded phenylalanine. Sequences without an unambiguous match to a single V gene segment were excluded from the earlier analysis of approximately 560 of the donors. In an earlier analysis of around 600 of the donors, V segments were called functional above 56.7% productive rearrangements and were called segregating when the between-donor standard deviation exceeded 5%. To diagnose cytomegalovirus status from the catalog of TCR beta chain sequences, a statistical classification framework was built. A later analysis assigned V and J genes by comparing TCR nucleotide sequences with IMGT/GENE-DB human TR gene sequences. A later analysis assigned CDR3 sequences and most-parsimonious VDJ recombination scenarios with the TCRdist pipeline. A later analysis defined each TCR beta chain by its CDR3 amino acid sequence plus V-gene family, and excluded reads lacking a unique V-gene family. To address suspected cross-contamination and a sequencing artifact, a later analysis removed 592 highly shared, low-generation-probability nucleotide sequences. In a later analysis, a clonal expansion index for each public chain was calculated from normalized within-repertoire ranks of inferred template counts. In a later analysis, generation probabilities were computed with a VDJ recombination model fitted to out-of-frame rearrangements, and the resulting probabilities were checked against IGoR. In a later analysis, TCR-TCR, TCR-HLA and TCR-CMV co-occurrence was scored with hypergeometric tests, and a repertoire-size bias correction was applied to TCR pairs. False discovery rates were estimated in a later analysis by permuting HLA or CMV assignments 20 times. A later analysis grouped co-occurring TCRs with DBSCAN, adding TCRdist sequence similarity when clustering within HLA-allele-positive subsets. For co-occurrence clustering, repertoires with fewer than 30,000 or more than 120,000 public chains were excluded, along with five repertoires with anomalous nucleotide sharing. Held by TCRdb, this immuneACCESS table contains in-frame sequences only and omits some clones. Under half of the omission traces to an unresolved V gene where checked; the cause of the rest is unknown. The D gene and trimming were derived from the DNA, and the V and J assignments and clone size from that table. Here the sample has 90,000 to 100,000 clones; around 77% occur a single time. Clones ranked in the top ten supply approximately 8% of the sample.

The cohort comprised some 700 healthy bone marrow donors. At the time of sampling, every cohort member was nominally healthy, though immune exposures that went unrecorded were likely present. The donor tested CMV seronegative and was one of the 352 seronegative cohort members. A peripheral blood sample was collected from each donor, and TCR beta sequencing was performed on peripheral blood mononuclear cells. The Qiagen DNeasy Blood Extraction Kit was used to extract genomic DNA from the blood cell samples. CDR1 LNHDA and CDR2 SQIVND were looked up in the germline V gene (reference sequence). V is cut back by 5 bases and J by 1 base, with 6 bases in the junction unmatched. The CDR3 holds 16 amino acids from the cysteine to the phenylalanine. Here the CDR3 DNA is all that survives: 48 bases in frame from base 1.

Recombination joined TRBV19 with TRBJ2-2, and TRBD1 aligns with 8 junction nucleotides. This TCR was recovered from a female donor in good health and CMV-seronegative. The sequenced material came from PBMCs. The CDR3 amino acid sequence is: CASSWGQVRNTGELFF. Here is the DNA: TGTGCCAGTAGTTGGGGACAGGTCAGGAACACCGGGGAGCTGTTTTTT.